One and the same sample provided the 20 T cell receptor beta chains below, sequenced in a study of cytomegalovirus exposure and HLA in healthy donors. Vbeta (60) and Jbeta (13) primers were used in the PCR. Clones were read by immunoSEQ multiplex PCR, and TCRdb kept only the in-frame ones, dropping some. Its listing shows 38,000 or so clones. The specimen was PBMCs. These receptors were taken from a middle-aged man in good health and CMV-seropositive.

CDR3 amino acids: CATSRDRDRPNTEAFF. Here the CDR3 DNA reads TGTGCCACCAGCAGAGATAGGGACAGACCGAACACTGAAGCTTTCTTT. V is TRBV15 and J is TRBJ1-1; 7 bases map to TRBD1. Germline CDR1 LNHNV, CDR2 YYDKDF (reference sequence). This CDR3 comprises 16 residues. V was clipped by 0 bases and J by 1 base; unmatched bases: 5.

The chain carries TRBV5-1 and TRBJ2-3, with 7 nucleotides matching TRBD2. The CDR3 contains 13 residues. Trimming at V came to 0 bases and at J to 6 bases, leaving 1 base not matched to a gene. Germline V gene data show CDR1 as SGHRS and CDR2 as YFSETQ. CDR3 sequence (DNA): TGCGCCAGCAGCTTGGCCGGGGGGGATACGCAGTATTTT. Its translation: CASSLAGGDTQYF.

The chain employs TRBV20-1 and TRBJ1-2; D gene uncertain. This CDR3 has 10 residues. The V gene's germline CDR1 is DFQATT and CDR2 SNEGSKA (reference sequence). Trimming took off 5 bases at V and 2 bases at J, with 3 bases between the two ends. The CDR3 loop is CSAGNYGYTF. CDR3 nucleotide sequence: TGCAGTGCTGGCAACTATGGCTACACCTTC.

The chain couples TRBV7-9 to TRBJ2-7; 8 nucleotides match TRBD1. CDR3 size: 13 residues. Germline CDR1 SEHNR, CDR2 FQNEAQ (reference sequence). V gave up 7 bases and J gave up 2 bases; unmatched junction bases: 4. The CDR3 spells CASTRTGPYEQYF. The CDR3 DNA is TGTGCCAGCACCCGGACAGGGCCCTACGAGCAGTACTTC.

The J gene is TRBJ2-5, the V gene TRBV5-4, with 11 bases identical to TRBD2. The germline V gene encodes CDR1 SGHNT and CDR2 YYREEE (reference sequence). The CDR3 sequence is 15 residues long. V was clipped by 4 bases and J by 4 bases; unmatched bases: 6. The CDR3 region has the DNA TGTGCCAGCAGCCGGGAAACTAGCGGGAGAGAGACCCAGTACTTC. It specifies CASSRETSGRETQYF.

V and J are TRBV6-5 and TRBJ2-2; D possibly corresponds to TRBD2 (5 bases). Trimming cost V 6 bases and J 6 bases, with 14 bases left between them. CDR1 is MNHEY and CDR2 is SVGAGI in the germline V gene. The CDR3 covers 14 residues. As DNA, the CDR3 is TGTGCCAGCAGCCCCTTGGGAGTTGCCGGGGAGCTGTTTTTT. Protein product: CASSPLGVAGELFF.

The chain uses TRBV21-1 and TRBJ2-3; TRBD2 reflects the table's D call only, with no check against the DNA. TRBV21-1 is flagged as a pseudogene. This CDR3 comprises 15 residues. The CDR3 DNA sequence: TGTGCCAGCAGCAAAGCGGGACTACCCACAGATACGCAGTATTTT. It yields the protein CASSKAGLPTDTQYF.

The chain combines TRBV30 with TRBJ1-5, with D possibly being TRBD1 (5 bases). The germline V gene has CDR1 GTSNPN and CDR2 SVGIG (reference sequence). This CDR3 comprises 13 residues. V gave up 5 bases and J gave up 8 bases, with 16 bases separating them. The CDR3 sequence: CAWEDSFGKPQHF. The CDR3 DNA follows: TGTGCCTGGGAAGACAGTTTTGGGAAGCCCCAGCATTTT.

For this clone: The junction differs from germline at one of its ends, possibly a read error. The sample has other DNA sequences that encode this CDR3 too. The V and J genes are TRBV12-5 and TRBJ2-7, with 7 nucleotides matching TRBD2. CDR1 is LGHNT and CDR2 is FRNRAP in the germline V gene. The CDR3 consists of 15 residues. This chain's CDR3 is CASGLIAGPSYEQYF. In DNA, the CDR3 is TGCGCTAGTGGTTTAATAGCGGGTCCCTCCTACGAGCAGTACTTC.

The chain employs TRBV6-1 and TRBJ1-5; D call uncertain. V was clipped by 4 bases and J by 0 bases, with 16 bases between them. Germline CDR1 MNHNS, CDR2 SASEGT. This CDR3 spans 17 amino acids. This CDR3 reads CASSGAQLWSSNQPQHF. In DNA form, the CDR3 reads TGTGCCAGCAGTGGCGCCCAACTTTGGAGTAGCAATCAGCCCCAGCATTTT.

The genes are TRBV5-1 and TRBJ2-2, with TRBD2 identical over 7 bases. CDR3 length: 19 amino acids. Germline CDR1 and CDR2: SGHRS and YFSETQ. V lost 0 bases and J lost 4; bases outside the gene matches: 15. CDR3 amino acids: CASSLGGGAGASGTGELFF. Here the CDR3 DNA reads TGCGCCAGCAGCTTGGGCGGAGGGGCGGGAGCCTCGGGCACCGGGGAGCTGTTTTTT.

The DNA of the CDR3 is TGTGCCAGCAGACAGGGTTTCCACGAGCAGTACTTC. This gives the protein CASRQGFHEQYF. The V and J genes are TRBV6-5 and TRBJ2-7; a possible D gene is TRBD1 (6 bases). Trimming took 6 bases from V and 5 from J, leaving 11 bases between them. Germline V gene lookup returns CDR1 MNHEY and CDR2 SVGAGI. This CDR3 is 12 amino acids long.

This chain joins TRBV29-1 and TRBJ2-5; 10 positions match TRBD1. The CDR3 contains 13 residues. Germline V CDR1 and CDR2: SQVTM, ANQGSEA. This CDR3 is CSYSGQGVQEQYF. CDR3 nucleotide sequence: TGCAGTTACTCCGGACAGGGGGTGCAGGAGCAGTACTTC.

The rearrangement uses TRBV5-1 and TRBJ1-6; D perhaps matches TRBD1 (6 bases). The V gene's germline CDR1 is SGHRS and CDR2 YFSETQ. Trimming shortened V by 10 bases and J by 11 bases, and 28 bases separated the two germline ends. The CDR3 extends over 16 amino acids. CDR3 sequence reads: CAQKGDLFNREPPLHF. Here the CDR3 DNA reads TGCGCCCAAAAGGGGGACCTCTTTAACAGGGAGCCACCCCTCCACTTT.

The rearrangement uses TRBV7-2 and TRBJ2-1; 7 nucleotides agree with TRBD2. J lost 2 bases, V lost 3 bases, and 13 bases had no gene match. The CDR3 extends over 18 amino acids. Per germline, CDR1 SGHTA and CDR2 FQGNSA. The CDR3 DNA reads TGTGCCAGCAGCTTCTCCTCACAACTAGCGCCCACCTACAATGAGCAGTTCTTC. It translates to CASSFSSQLAPTYNEQFF. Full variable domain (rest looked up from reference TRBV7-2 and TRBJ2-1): GAGVSQSPSNKVTEKGKDVELRCDPISGHTALYWYRQSLGQGLEFLIYFQGNSAPDKSGLPSDRFSAERTGGSVSTLTIQRTQQEDSAVYLCASSFSSQLAPTYNEQFFGPGTRLTVL.

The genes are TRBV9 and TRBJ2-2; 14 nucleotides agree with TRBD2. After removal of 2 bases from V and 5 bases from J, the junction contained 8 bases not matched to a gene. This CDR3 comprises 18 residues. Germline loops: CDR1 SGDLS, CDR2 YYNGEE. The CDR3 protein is CASSVSKGLAGETGELFF. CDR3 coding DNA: TGTGCCAGCAGCGTCTCCAAGGGACTAGCGGGAGAGACCGGGGAGCTGTTTTTT.

The CDR3 loop reads CASSPGLAGDQETQYF. The DNA for the CDR3 is TGTGCCAGCAGTCCGGGACTAGCGGGGGACCAAGAGACCCAGTACTTC. The J gene is TRBJ2-5, the V gene TRBV5-4, with 14 nucleotides matching TRBD2. Losses at the gene ends were 5 bases for V and 0 bases for J; bases not matched to a gene: 3. This CDR3 is built from 16 residues. Germline-derived CDR1 and CDR2 are SGHNT and YYREEE (reference sequence).

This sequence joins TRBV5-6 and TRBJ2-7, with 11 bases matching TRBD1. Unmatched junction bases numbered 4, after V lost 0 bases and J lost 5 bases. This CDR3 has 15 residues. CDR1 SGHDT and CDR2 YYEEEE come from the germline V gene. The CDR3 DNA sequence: TGTGCCAGCAGCTTGGAAGGGACAGGGGGGAACGAGCAGTACTTC. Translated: CASSLEGTGGNEQYF.

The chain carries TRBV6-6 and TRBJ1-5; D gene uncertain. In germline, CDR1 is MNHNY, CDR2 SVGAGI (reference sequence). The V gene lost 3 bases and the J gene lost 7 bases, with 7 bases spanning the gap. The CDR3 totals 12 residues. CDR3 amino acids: CASSYHEQPQHF. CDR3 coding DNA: TGTGCCAGCAGTTATCATGAGCAGCCCCAGCATTTT.

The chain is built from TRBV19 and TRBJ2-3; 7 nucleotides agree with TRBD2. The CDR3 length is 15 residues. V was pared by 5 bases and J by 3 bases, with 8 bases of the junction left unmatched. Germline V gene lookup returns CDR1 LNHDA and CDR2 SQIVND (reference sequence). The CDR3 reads CASSPVVAGTDTQYF. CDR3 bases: TGTGCCAGTAGTCCGGTAGTAGCGGGTACAGATACGCAGTATTTT.